Listed here are 32 T cell receptor beta chains from one sample, sequenced in a study of T cells after yellow fever vaccination. TCRdb re-called the 5' RACE reads with MiXCR, one entry per CDR3 protein. The sample has tens of thousands of distinct CDR3 sequences, 6% to 8% seen once. The source material was CD8+ T cells sorted from PBMCs, sampled roughly 14 days after the first yellow fever vaccination. Receptors were obtained from a man between 18 and 29 years old who received the YFV17D yellow fever vaccine.

This clonotype came up many times. The chain combines TRBV6-5 with TRBJ1-5; no clear D. The CDR3 runs 13 residues. Germline V lookup: CDR1 MNHEY, CDR2 SVGAGI. V lost 2 bases and J lost 3, with 5 bases in between. The CDR3 region has the DNA TGTGCCAGCAGTTACGGGATCAATCAGCCCCAGCATTTT. Protein product: CASSYGINQPQHF.

This clonotype was seen only a few times. The chain is built from TRBV4-2 and TRBJ2-2; the D gene could be TRBD1 or TRBD2 (5 bases each). V lost 4 bases to trimming and J lost 1 base, with 19 bases between them. This CDR3 is 18 amino acids long. The germline CDR1 and CDR2 sequences are LGHNA and YNFKEQ. CDR3 bases: TGTGCCAGCAGCCCCTTGGGGGTTTTTGTATTGAACACCGGGGAGCTGTTTTTT. It specifies CASSPLGVFVLNTGELFF.

The sample holds many counts of this clonotype. The genes are TRBV4-2 and TRBJ2-2, with D uncertain. CDR1 and CDR2 (germline): LGHNA, YNFKEQ. V was clipped by 1 base and J by 8 bases, with 14 bases between them. The CDR3 runs to 15 residues. The CDR3: CASSQARTGAGELFF. The CDR3 bases are TGTGCCAGCAGCCAAGCCCGGACCGGAGCGGGGGAGCTGTTTTTT.

This clonotype was counted at least ten times. This rearrangement joins TRBV6-6 to TRBJ2-2; D is undetermined. The CDR3 runs to 15 residues. Germline lookup yields CDR1 MNHNY and CDR2 SVGAGI (reference sequence). V was clipped by 6 bases and J by 0 bases, with 11 bases between them. CDR3 nucleotides: TGTGCCAGCAGCCGCTTTTTGGCGAACACCGGGGAGCTGTTTTTT. It yields the protein CASSRFLANTGELFF.

This clonotype has ten or more counts. The J gene is TRBJ2-7, the V gene TRBV4-1; 8 nucleotides agree with TRBD1. V gave up 4 bases and J gave up 6 bases; unmatched junction bases: 14. Per germline, CDR1 MGHRA and CDR2 YSYEKL. The CDR3 runs 16 residues. The CDR3 region is CASSLVSGQETREQYF. CDR3 DNA sequence: TGCGCCAGCAGCCTCGTATCGGGACAGGAAACACGCGAGCAGTACTTC.

The sample holds many counts of this clonotype. The V call is TRBV6-2 or TRBV6-3, the J call TRBJ1-5, with 7 bases that match TRBD1. Germline assignment: CDR1 MNHEY and CDR2 SVGEGT. The CDR3 runs to 16 residues. V trimming: 7 bases; J trimming: 3 bases; junction bases outside the gene matches: 12. The CDR3 DNA reads TGTGCCAGCACCTCACCTCAGGACAGGACCAATCAGCCCCAGCATTTT. Amino acids: CASTSPQDRTNQPQHF.

This clonotype showed up many times. The V gene is TRBV28, the J gene TRBJ2-5; D is possibly TRBD1 (7 bases). CDR3 length: 15 residues. Trimming stripped 6 bases from V and 4 bases from J, with 18 bases between. CDR1 MDHEN and CDR2 SYDVKM come from the germline V gene. Written as DNA, the CDR3 is TGTGCCAGCAGGGCTCGACAGGGAGGTGGAGAGACCCAGTACTTC. It codes for CASRARQGGGETQYF.

At least ten counts were recorded for this clonotype. The rearrangement uses TRBV20-1 and TRBJ1-4; D might be TRBD1 (5 bases). The CDR3 totals 12 residues. Germline CDR1 reads DFQATT; CDR2 reads SNEGSKA (reference sequence). V was trimmed by 0 bases and J by 12 bases, leaving 11 bases between them. CDR3 in amino acids: CSARDQGIELFF. CDR3 nucleotide sequence: TGCAGTGCTAGAGATCAGGGTATCGAACTGTTTTTT.

This clonotype was found many times. The genes are TRBV4-3 and TRBJ2-2; D gene unclear. Germline assignment: CDR1 LGHNA and CDR2 YSLEER. Trimming pared 3 bases from V and 3 bases from J, leaving 17 bases between. The CDR3 runs 17 residues. In DNA, the CDR3 is TGCGCCAGCAGCCATCCCCTTTCTGTGGCTCACACCGGGGAGCTGTTTTTT. Residues: CASSHPLSVAHTGELFF.

This clonotype was seen only once. This chain joins TRBV6-1 and TRBJ1-1; D uncertain. Trimming took 5 bases from V and 5 from J, leaving 18 bases between them. The CDR3 covers 15 residues. CDR1 is MNHNS, CDR2 SASEGT, per germline. CDR3: CASSIPEVRRTEAFF. The CDR3 DNA sequence: TGTGCCAGCAGTATCCCCGAGGTACGGCGAACTGAAGCTTTCTTT.

This clonotype was detected many times. The genes are TRBV5-5 and TRBJ2-7; TRBD2 is a possible D gene (5 bases). The CDR3 has 14 amino acids. Germline assignment: CDR1 SGHKS and CDR2 YYEKEE (reference sequence). Trimming shortened V by 0 bases and J by 1 base, and 8 bases separated the two germline ends. The chain's CDR3 is CASSLGPGSYEQYV. CDR3 coding DNA: TGTGCCAGCAGCTTGGGGCCGGGGTCCTACGAGCAGTACGTC.

This clonotype was observed many times. V and J are TRBV19 and TRBJ1-2; 7 nucleotides align to TRBD1. The length of the CDR3 is 15 residues. The germline gives CDR1 LNHDA, CDR2 SQIVND (reference sequence). Losses at the gene ends were 2 bases for V and 4 bases for J; bases not matched to a gene: 7. CDR3: CASSILLGQSYGYTF. In DNA form, the CDR3 reads TGTGCCAGTAGTATATTACTGGGACAGAGCTATGGCTACACCTTC.

In this sample, this clonotype turned up many times. J is TRBJ2-1 and V is TRBV7-6; D possibly corresponds to TRBD2 (6 bases). V lost 1 base and J 6 bases, leaving 10 bases between the germline ends. The CDR3 loop spans 14 amino acids. Germline lookup yields CDR1 SGHVS and CDR2 FNYEAQ. DNA of the CDR3: TGTGCCAGCAGCTTAGAAGTCGGGGGCAATGAGCAGTTCTTC. This codes for CASSLEVGGNEQFF.

The table lists this clonotype with many counts. The V and J genes are TRBV24-1 and TRBJ2-7, with D possibly TRBD2 on 5 matching bases. Trimming removed 0 bases from V and 5 bases from J, with 7 bases in between. Germline CDR1 and CDR2: KGHDR and SFDVKD. The CDR3 sequence is 13 residues long. CDR3 region: CATSDLHGNEQYF. The CDR3 nucleotides are TGTGCCACCAGTGATTTGCACGGGAACGAGCAGTACTTC.

This clonotype was picked up many times. The chain couples TRBV7-6 to TRBJ2-1, with a weak D call TRBD2 (5 bases). Trimming took off 0 bases at V and 10 bases at J, with 13 bases between the two ends. CDR1 and CDR2 (germline): SGHVS, FNYEAQ. This CDR3 region has 14 residues. CDR3 coding DNA: TGTGCCAGCAGCTTAGCCCTAGGGTCGGGAGAGCAGTTCTTC. Amino acid sequence: CASSLALGSGEQFF.

There are many counts of this clonotype. This chain connects TRBV2 to TRBJ2-3; the match to TRBD2 covers 10 bases. CDR3 length: 16 amino acids. The V gene's germline CDR1 is SNHLY and CDR2 FYNNEI. With 2 bases clipped from V and 7 bases from J, the junction kept 9 bases outside the gene matches. This chain's CDR3 is CASSESPSGGAYTQYF. The CDR3, as DNA: TGTGCCAGCAGTGAATCCCCCAGCGGGGGGGCGTATACGCAGTATTTT.

This clonotype was picked up many times. This chain connects TRBV12-3 or TRBV12-4 to TRBJ2-7; 10 nucleotides agree with TRBD2. This CDR3 is 16 amino acids long. The ends lost 4 bases at V and 0 bases at J; junction bases unmatched: 6. This CDR3 is CASSSLAGVNSYEQYF. CDR3 sequence (DNA): TGTGCCAGCAGTTCGCTAGCGGGGGTAAACTCCTACGAGCAGTACTTC.

About this clonotype itself: Given a much more abundant clone one base away, this may be a read error. V and J are TRBV11-1 and TRBJ2-7; possibly TRBD2 for D (5 bases). CDR1 is SGHAT and CDR2 is FQDESV in the germline V gene (reference sequence). The V gene lost 1 base and the J gene lost 7 bases, with 29 bases spanning the gap. CDR3 length: 19 amino acids. This chain's CDR3 is CASSLGWTRTEDGFYEQYF. CDR3 in DNA: TGTGCCAGCAGCTTAGGGTGGACTCGAACGGAGGATGGATTTTATGAGCAGTACTTC.

This clonotype occurred many times. The chain has TRBV27 and TRBJ2-3; TRBD1 aligns across 8 bases. Germline-derived CDR1 and CDR2 are MNHEY and SMNVEV (reference sequence). J was trimmed by 7 bases and V by 5 bases; bases with no gene match: 14. The CDR3 loop spans 16 amino acids. The CDR3, as DNA: TGTGCCAGCAGTCCCACTTCGGCAGGGGGCGCTTATACGCAGTATTTT. Translating gives CASSPTSAGGAYTQYF.

This clonotype was seen repeatedly, ten times or more. The rearrangement joins TRBV7-2 to TRBJ2-7; possibly TRBD1 for D (6 bases). CDR1 SGHTA and CDR2 FQGNSA come from the germline V gene. The CDR3 covers 15 residues. V was pared by 0 bases and J by 2 bases, with 11 bases between. The CDR3 spells CASSLAAGDTYEQYF. The CDR3 coding sequence is TGTGCCAGCAGCTTAGCCGCAGGGGATACCTACGAGCAGTACTTC.

This chain links TRBV11-1 with TRBJ2-7; D ambiguous. Per the germline V gene, CDR1 is SGHAT and CDR2 is FQDESV (reference sequence). The CDR3 is 13 residues long. Trimming left V 1 base short and J 2 bases short, with 6 bases between. The DNA of the CDR3 is TGTGCCAGCAGCTTAGTCGTCGCCTACGAGCAGTACGTC. It yields the protein CASSLVVAYEQYV.

The chain carries TRBV24-1 and TRBJ2-3; D gene ambiguous. Germline CDR1 reads KGHDR; CDR2 reads SFDVKD. With 4 bases removed from V and 6 bases from J, the gap between germline ends came to 13 bases. CDR3 length equals 14 residues. The CDR3 sequence is CATSEPVRSDTQYF. In nucleotides, the CDR3 is TGTGCCACCAGTGAGCCCGTTCGTTCCGATACGCAGTATTTT.

This clonotype appeared many times. This chain links TRBV27 with TRBJ2-1; D gene ambiguous. CDR3 size: 14 residues. Trimming left V 8 bases short and J 5 bases short, with 16 bases between. From germline, CDR1 is MNHEY and CDR2 SMNVEV (reference sequence). The CDR3 reads CASGPAFLDNEQFF. CDR3 nucleotides: TGTGCCAGCGGCCCCGCGTTCCTCGACAATGAGCAGTTCTTC.

In regard to this clonotype: A much larger clone is a single base away; this may be a read error. CDR3 sequence: CVSSWKGGTSTDTQYF. In nucleotides, the CDR3 is TGTGTCAGCAGTTGGAAGGGGGGAACTAGCACAGATACGCAGTATTTT. J is TRBJ2-3 and V is TRBV28, with D perhaps being TRBD1 or TRBD2 (6 bases each). This CDR3 region has 16 residues. In germline, CDR1 is MDHEN, CDR2 SYDVKM.

This chain links TRBV6-5 with TRBJ2-2; no clear D gene. CDR3 size: 16 residues. The germline V gene has CDR1 MNHEY and CDR2 SVGAGI. Trimming pared 10 bases from V and 0 bases from J, leaving 18 bases between. The CDR3: CATSFRTDANTGELFF. The CDR3 DNA reads as TGTGCCACCTCTTTTCGGACGGACGCGAACACCGGGGAGCTGTTTTTT.

This clonotype was seen repeatedly, ten times or more. This rearrangement joins TRBV12-3 or TRBV12-4 to TRBJ2-3; D gene uncertain. This CDR3 is 13 amino acids long. Deletions cut 8 bases from V and 2 bases from J, with 11 bases between. DNA for the CDR3: TGTGCCAGCCGGAAAGACCTCACAGATACGCAGTATTTT. This translates into CASRKDLTDTQYF.

Many counts were recorded for this clonotype. The V call is TRBV6-6, the J call TRBJ2-7; 7 bases map to TRBD1. Looked up from germline, CDR1 is MNHNY and CDR2 is SVGAGI (reference sequence). The V and J ends lost 5 bases and 6 bases, in that order; junction bases with no gene match: 4. The length of the CDR3 is 12 residues. The CDR3: CASSKTGVEQYF. For the CDR3, the DNA is TGTGCCAGCAGTAAAACAGGGGTCGAGCAGTACTTC.

This chain links TRBV14 with TRBJ2-1, with 9 bases aligning to TRBD2. After removal of 2 bases from V and 4 bases from J, the junction contained 12 bases not matched to a gene. The CDR3 is 18 amino acids. Germline V CDR1 and CDR2: SGHDN, FVKESK. The CDR3, as DNA: TGTGCCAGCAGCCAATCCCCCGCGGCGGGGGGGCTATACAATGAGCAGTTCTTC. Its translation: CASSQSPAAGGLYNEQFF.

The table lists this clonotype with a few counts. The chain links TRBV7-9 to TRBJ1-5; no clear D gene. The CDR3 spans 15 residues. CDR1 is SEHNR, CDR2 FQNEAQ, per germline (reference sequence). Deletions cut 4 bases from V and 0 bases from J, with 10 bases between. As DNA, the CDR3 is TGTGCCAGCAGCTCTGCAGACCATAGCAATCAGCCCCAGCATTTT. This encodes CASSSADHSNQPQHF.

There are many counts of this clonotype. The chain combines TRBV20-1 with TRBJ2-3; 7 positions match TRBD2. The junction had 8 bases not matched to a gene; V was cut back by 0 bases and J by 8 bases. This CDR3 is 14 amino acids long. CDR1 and CDR2 (germline): DFQATT, SNEGSKA (reference sequence). CDR3 nucleotide sequence: TGCAGTGCTAGAGATGGCGGGGGACCCCGTACGCAGTATTTT. The encoded protein is CSARDGGGPRTQYF.

This clonotype was seen many times. The V and J genes are TRBV6-5 and TRBJ1-1; tentative D call: TRBD1 (6 bases). V gave up 2 bases and J gave up 7 bases, with 14 bases separating them. Germline CDR1 reads MNHEY; CDR2 reads SVGAGI. The CDR3 extends over 14 amino acids. The chain's CDR3 is CASSYGAGANEAFF. CDR3 DNA sequence: TGTGCCAGCAGTTACGGTGCGGGGGCAAATGAAGCTTTCTTT.

The sample holds many counts of this clonotype. The chain links TRBV19 to TRBJ1-1; 8 bases align to TRBD1. The CDR3 has 16 amino acids. Germline CDR1 LNHDA, CDR2 SQIVND (reference sequence). With 6 bases clipped from V and 0 bases from J, the junction kept 9 bases outside the gene matches. The CDR3 loop reads CASRPTLTGVNTEAFF. CDR3 in DNA: TGTGCCAGTAGACCAACATTGACAGGGGTGAACACTGAAGCTTTCTTT.